A single sample gave rise to the 12 T cell receptor beta chains below, sequenced in a study of CD8 T cells in ankylosing spondylitis. TCRdb reprocessed the 5' RACE reads via MiXCR and lists one record per CDR3 protein. Of 200,000 to 250,000 distinct CDR3 sequences in the sample, roughly 32% were seen once. Sequencing input: blood, either unsorted or a sorted T cell fraction (not recorded which). The receptor source for this set is a male donor with ankylosing spondylitis or in good health (not recorded which).

The chain employs TRBV7-9 and TRBJ2-5; D is ambiguous. The ends were cut back, 4 bases at V and 4 bases at J, with 16 bases in the middle. The CDR3 covers 15 residues. Germline CDR1 reads SEHNR; CDR2 reads FQNEAQ (reference sequence). The CDR3 DNA follows: TGTGCCAGCAGCTCAGTAGATGACACTCCAGAGACCCAGTACTTC. Residues: CASSSVDDTPETQYF.

This clonotype has a handful of counts. The chain carries TRBV5-1 and TRBJ2-2; D is ambiguous. CDR3 size: 15 residues. The ends were cut back, 6 bases at V and 4 bases at J, with 16 bases in the middle. Germline V gives CDR1 SGHRS, CDR2 YFSETQ. CDR3 loop: CASTSVGYSTGELFF. CDR3 DNA: TGCGCCAGCACCTCGGTGGGATACAGCACCGGGGAGCTGTTTTTT. Variable domain in full (rest from reference TRBV5-1 and TRBJ2-2): KAGVTQTPRYLIKTRGQQVTLSCSPISGHRSVSWYQQTPGQGLQFLFEYFSETQRNKGNFPGRFSGRQFSNSRSEMNVSTLELGDSALYLCASTSVGYSTGELFFGEGSRLTVL.

The CDR3 is CASSLGSGVSYEQYF. CDR3 nucleotide sequence: TGTGCCAGCAGTTTAGGTTCGGGGGTTAGCTACGAGCAGTACTTC. The chain employs TRBV12-3 or TRBV12-4 and TRBJ2-7; weak D call: TRBD2 (6 bases). The CDR3 totals 15 residues. V dropped 1 base and J dropped 3 bases, with 13 bases sitting between them.

This chain links TRBV6-5 with TRBJ2-2; 11 bases fit TRBD2. V lost 2 bases and J lost 4; bases outside the gene matches: 6. Germline V gene data show CDR1 as MNHEY and CDR2 as SVGAGI. This CDR3 contains 17 residues. CDR3 in DNA: TGTGCCAGCAGTTACCCCAAAGGACTAGCGGGCACCGGGGAGCTGTTTTTT. Amino acid sequence: CASSYPKGLAGTGELFF.

The table lists this clonotype with a few counts. The CDR3 here is CASSLFRSGANVLTF. CDR3 sequence (DNA): TGTGCCAGCAGCTTATTTCGATCTGGGGCCAACGTCCTGACTTTC. The chain recombines TRBV11-2 with TRBJ2-6; D call uncertain. CDR3 length: 15 residues. Trimming shortened V by 2 bases and J by 1 base, and 6 bases separated the two germline ends. CDR1 is SGHAT and CDR2 is FQNNGV in the germline V gene.

The CDR3 DNA reads TGTGCCAGCAGTGAAGGGGGAAATCCCTACAATGAGCAGTTCTTC. It is translated as CASSEGGNPYNEQFF. The V and J genes are TRBV2 and TRBJ2-1; no clear D gene. Trimming stripped 1 base from V and 2 bases from J, with 9 bases between. Germline-derived CDR1 and CDR2 are SNHLY and FYNNEI. The CDR3 covers 15 residues. Full variable domain (outside the CDR3, taken from reference TRBV2 and TRBJ2-1): EPEVTQTPSHQVTQMGQEVILRCVPISNHLYFYWYRQILGQKVEFLVSFYNNEISEKSEIFDDQFSVERPDGSNFTLKIRSTKLEDSAMYFCASSEGGNPYNEQFFGPGTRLTVL.

This clonotype was picked up a small number of times. The genes are TRBV10-2 and TRBJ1-5; TRBD1 might be the D (5 bases). Germline loops: CDR1 WSHSY, CDR2 SAAADI. V lost 8 bases and J lost 0, with 11 bases in between. The CDR3 covers 14 residues. In nucleotides, the CDR3 is TGCGCCAGCGGAACGGACACTAGCAATCAGCCCCAGCATTTT. It translates to CASGTDTSNQPQHF.

J is TRBJ2-3 and V is TRBV12-3 or TRBV12-4; D is undetermined. The germline V and J ends were trimmed by 3 bases and 2 bases, with 18 bases remaining between them. The CDR3 length is 17 residues. CDR3: CASSFQLTTFHTDTQYF. CDR3 in DNA: TGTGCCAGCAGTTTCCAACTAACAACGTTTCACACAGATACGCAGTATTTT.

V and J are TRBV7-8 and TRBJ2-3, with D possibly being TRBD1 or TRBD2 (6 bases each). Trimming stripped 2 bases from V and 9 bases from J, with 12 bases between. In germline, CDR1 is SGHVS, CDR2 FQNEAQ. The CDR3 spans 13 residues. CDR3 sequence reads: CASSLLGGSTQYF. The CDR3 DNA sequence: TGTGCCAGCAGCTTATTGGGGGGCTCAACGCAGTATTTT.

The chain links TRBV29-1 to TRBJ2-7; D perhaps matches TRBD1 (6 bases). The germline CDR1 and CDR2 sequences are SQVTM and ANQGSEA. V was trimmed by 1 base and J by 0 bases, leaving 10 bases between them. CDR3 length: 14 amino acids. This chain's CDR3 is CSVEARGNSYEQYF. In DNA, the CDR3 is TGCAGCGTTGAAGCGAGGGGGAACTCCTACGAGCAGTACTTC.

The V call is TRBV5-1, the J call TRBJ2-3, with 10 bases fitting TRBD2. The CDR3 runs 15 residues. Trimming took 4 bases from V and 4 from J; bases not matched to a gene: 6. Germline V gene data show CDR1 as SGHRS and CDR2 as YFSETQ. For the CDR3, the DNA is TGCGCCAGCAGCAGCGGGGGGGCCAAGCCAGATACGCAGTATTTT. The encoded protein is CASSSGGAKPDTQYF.

The chain joins TRBV6-1 to TRBJ2-3; a weak D match, TRBD2 (5 bases). CDR1 MNHNS and CDR2 SASEGT come from the germline V gene. V gave up 7 bases and J gave up 0 bases, with 17 bases separating them. The CDR3 runs to 16 residues. The CDR3 here is CASKTPRGPSTDTQYF. In DNA form, the CDR3 reads TGTGCCAGCAAAACCCCTCGGGGTCCTAGCACAGATACGCAGTATTTT.